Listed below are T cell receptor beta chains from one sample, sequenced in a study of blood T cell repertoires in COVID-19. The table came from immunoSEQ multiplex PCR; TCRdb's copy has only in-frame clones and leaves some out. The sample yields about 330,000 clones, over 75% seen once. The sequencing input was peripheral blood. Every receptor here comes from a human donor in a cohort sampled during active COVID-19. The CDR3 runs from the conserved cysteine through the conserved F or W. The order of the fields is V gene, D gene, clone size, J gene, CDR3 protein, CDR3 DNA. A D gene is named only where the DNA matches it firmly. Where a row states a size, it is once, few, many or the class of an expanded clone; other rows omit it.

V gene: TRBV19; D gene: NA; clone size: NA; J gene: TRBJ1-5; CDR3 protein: CASTGYGEPQHF; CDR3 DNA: TGTGCCAGTACAGGGTATGGGGAGCCCCAGCATTTT
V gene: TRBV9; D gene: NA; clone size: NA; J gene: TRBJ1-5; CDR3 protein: CASSPRGLDQPQHF; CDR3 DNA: TGTGCCAGCAGCCCCCGAGGTCTCGATCAGCCCCAGCATTTT
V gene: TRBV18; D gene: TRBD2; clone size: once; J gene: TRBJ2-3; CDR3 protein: CASSRTGLAGVTDTQYF; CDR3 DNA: TGTGCCAGCTCACGGACGGGACTAGCGGGGGTCACAGATACGCAGTATTTT
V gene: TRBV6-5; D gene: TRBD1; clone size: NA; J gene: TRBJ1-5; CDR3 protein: CASSWTGHNQPQHF; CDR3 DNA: TGTGCCAGCAGCTGGACAGGGCATAACCAGCCCCAGCATTTT
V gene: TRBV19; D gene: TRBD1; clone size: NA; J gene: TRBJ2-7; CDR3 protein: CASSIATGAEQYF; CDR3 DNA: TGTGCCAGTAGTATTGCAACAGGGGCCGAGCAGTACTTC
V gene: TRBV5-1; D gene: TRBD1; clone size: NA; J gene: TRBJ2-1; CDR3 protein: CASSLGDRVVDEQFF; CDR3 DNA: TGCGCCAGCAGCTTAGGGGACAGGGTGGTGGATGAGCAGTTCTTC
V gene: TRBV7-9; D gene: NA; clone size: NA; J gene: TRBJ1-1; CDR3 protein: CASSRVGGTEAFF; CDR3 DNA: TGTGCCAGCAGCCGGGTAGGAGGGACTGAAGCTTTCTTT
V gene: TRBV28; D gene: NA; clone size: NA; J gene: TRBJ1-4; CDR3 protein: CASSWGLNREKLFF; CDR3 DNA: TGTGCCAGCAGCTGGGGCCTCAACCGTGAAAAACTGTTTTTT
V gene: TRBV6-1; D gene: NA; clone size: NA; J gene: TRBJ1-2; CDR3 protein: CASSEARVSYTF; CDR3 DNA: TGTGCCAGCAGTGAAGCCCGGGTGAGCTACACCTTC
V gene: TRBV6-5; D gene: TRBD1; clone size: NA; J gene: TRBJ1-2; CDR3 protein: CASRGDSLYGYTF; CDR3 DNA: TGTGCCAGCAGGGGGGACAGCCTCTATGGCTACACCTTC
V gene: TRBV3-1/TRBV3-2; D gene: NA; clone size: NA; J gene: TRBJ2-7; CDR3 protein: CASSQGAQTSYEQYF; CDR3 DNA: TGTGCCAGCAGCCAAGGCGCACAGACCTCCTACGAGCAGTACTTC
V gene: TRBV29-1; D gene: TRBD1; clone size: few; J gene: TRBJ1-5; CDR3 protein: CSVMDRGNQPQHF; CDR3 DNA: TGCAGCGTGATGGACAGGGGCAACCAGCCCCAGCATTTT